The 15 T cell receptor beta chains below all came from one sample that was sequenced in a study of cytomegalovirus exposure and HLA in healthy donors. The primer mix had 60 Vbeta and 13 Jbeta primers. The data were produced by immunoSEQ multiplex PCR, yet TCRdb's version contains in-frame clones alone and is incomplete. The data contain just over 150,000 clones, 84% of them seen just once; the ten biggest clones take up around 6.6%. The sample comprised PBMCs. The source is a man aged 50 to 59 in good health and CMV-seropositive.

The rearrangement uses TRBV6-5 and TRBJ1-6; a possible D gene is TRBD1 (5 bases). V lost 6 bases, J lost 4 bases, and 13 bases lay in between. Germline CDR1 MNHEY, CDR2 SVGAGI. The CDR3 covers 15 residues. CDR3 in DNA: TGTGCCAGCAGGGCGACAGATGGGTATAATTCACCCCTCCACTTT. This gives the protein CASRATDGYNSPLHF.

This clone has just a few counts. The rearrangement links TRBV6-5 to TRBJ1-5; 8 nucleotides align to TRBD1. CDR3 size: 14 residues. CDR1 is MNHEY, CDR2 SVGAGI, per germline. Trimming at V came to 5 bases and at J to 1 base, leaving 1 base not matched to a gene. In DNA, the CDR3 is TGTGCCAGCAGTCGGACAGGGAGCAATCAGCCCCAGCATTTT. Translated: CASSRTGSNQPQHF.

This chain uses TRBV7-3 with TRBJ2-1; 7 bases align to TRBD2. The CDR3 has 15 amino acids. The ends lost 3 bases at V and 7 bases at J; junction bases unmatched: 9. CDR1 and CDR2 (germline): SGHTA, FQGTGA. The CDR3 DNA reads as TGTGCCAGCAGCTTGACTCCGGGAGGCATTAATGAGCAGTTCTTC. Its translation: CASSLTPGGINEQFF.

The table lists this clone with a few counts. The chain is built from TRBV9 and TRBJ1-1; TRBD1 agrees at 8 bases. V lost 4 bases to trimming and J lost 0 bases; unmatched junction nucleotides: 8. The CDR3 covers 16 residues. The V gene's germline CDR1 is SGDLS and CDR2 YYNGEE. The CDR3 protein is CASSHNAGGMNTEAFF. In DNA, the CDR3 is TGTGCCAGCAGCCACAATGCAGGGGGCATGAACACTGAAGCTTTCTTT.

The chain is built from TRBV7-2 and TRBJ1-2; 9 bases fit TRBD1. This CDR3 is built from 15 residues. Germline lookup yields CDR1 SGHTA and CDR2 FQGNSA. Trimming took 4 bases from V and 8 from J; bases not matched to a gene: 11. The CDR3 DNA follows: TGTGCCAGCAGCTCTGGGGGACAGGGTGGCCTAGGCTACACCTTC. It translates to CASSSGGQGGLGYTF.

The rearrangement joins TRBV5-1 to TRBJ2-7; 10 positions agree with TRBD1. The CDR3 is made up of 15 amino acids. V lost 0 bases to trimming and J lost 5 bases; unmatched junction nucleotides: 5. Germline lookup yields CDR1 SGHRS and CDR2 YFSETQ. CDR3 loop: CASSLAGDRGDEQYV. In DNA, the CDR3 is TGCGCCAGCAGCTTGGCCGGGGACAGGGGTGACGAGCAGTACGTC.

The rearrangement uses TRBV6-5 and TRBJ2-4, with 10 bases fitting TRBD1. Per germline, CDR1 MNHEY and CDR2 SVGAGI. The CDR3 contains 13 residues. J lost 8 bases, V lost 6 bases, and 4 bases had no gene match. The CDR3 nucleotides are TGTGCCAGCAGCCGGGACAGGGGAGACATTCAGTACTTC. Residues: CASSRDRGDIQYF.

CDR3 sequence reads: CATSRGQGTSYEQYF. The CDR3 DNA follows: TGTGCCACCAGCAGAGGACAGGGGACCTCCTACGAGCAGTACTTC. The chain recombines TRBV15 with TRBJ2-7; 8 positions match TRBD1. CDR1 is LNHNV, CDR2 YYDKDF, per germline (reference sequence). CDR3 length equals 15 residues. J gave up 0 bases and V 1 base, and 2 bases lay outside the gene matches.

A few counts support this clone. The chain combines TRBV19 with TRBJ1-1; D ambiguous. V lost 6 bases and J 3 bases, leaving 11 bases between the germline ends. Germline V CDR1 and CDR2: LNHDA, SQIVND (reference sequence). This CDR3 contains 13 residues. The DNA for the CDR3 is TGTGCCAGTAGAGGCCGGGTCTACACTGAAGCTTTCTTT. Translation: CASRGRVYTEAFF.

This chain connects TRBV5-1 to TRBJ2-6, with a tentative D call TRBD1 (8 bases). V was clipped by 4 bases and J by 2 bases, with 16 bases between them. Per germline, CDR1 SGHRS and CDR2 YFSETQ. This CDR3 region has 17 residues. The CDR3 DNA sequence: TGCGCCAGCAGCCCCAGGACAGGGAGGGCTGGGGCCAACGTCCTGACTTTC. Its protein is CASSPRTGRAGANVLTF.

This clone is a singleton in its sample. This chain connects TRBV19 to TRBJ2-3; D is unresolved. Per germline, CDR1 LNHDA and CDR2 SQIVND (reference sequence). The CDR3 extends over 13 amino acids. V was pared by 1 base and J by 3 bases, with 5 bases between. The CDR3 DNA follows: TGTGCCAGTAGTATAGCTAGGACAGATACGCAGTATTTT. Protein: CASSIARTDTQYF.

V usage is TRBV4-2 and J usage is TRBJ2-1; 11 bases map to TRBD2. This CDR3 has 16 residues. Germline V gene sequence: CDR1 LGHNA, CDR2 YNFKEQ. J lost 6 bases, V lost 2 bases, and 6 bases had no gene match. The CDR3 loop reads CASSQIAGGSLNEQFF. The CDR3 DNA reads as TGTGCCAGCAGCCAAATAGCGGGGGGGAGCCTCAATGAGCAGTTCTTC.

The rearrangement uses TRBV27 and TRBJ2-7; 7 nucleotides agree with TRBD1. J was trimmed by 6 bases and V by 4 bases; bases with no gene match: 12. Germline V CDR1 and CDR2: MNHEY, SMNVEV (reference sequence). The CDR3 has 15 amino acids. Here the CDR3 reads CASSSRTGRASEQYF. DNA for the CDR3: TGTGCCAGCAGTTCAAGGACAGGTCGGGCGAGCGAGCAGTACTTC.

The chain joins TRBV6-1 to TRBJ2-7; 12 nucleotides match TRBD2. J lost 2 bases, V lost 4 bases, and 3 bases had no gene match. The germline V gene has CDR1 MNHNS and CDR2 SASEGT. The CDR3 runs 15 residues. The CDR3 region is CASSVLAGGPYEQYF. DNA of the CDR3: TGTGCCAGCAGTGTACTAGCGGGGGGTCCCTACGAGCAGTACTTC.

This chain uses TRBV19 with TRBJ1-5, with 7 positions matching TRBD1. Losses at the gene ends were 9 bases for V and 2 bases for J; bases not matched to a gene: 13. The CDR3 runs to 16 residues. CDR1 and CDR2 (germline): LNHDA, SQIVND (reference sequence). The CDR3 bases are TGTGCCAGCATCAATCGACAGGGTAGGGGCAATCAGCCCCAGCATTTT. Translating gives CASINRQGRGNQPQHF.